This TCR beta chain was obtained from a study of blood T cell repertoires in COVID-19. The wider study: Specimens from acute and convalescent COVID-19 originated in the United States, Italy and Spain.

Trimming took 4 bases from V and 4 from J, leaving 20 bases between them. The germline gives CDR1 SGHDT, CDR2 YYEEEE. The CDR3 is made up of 16 amino acids. As handled by the study authors: Estimated nucleated cell counts came from reference gene primer amplification. The repertoire was sequenced with immunoSEQ multiplex PCR; TCRdb's copy has only in-frame clones and lacks some. For V, J and clone size, that table is used; D and trimming come from the DNA. The sample lists around 300,000 clones; 88% were seen once. The chain couples TRBV5-6 to TRBJ1-2; weak D call: TRBD1 (5 bases). The specimen was peripheral blood. The receptor's source is a man aged 18 to 29 with active or convalescent COVID-19. In nucleotides, the CDR3 is TGTGCCAGCAGCGTAGGAGACAGACCCCAAGGCTATGGCTACACCTTC. This translates into CASSVGDRPQGYGYTF.